The 32 T cell receptor beta chains listed next were all sequenced from one sample in a study of cytomegalovirus exposure and HLA in healthy donors (dated by TCRdb to about 2017). The library was built by means of the immunoSEQ multiplex PCR assay. In TCRdb, the immuneACCESS table is reduced to in-frame sequences with V and J assigned. These tables do not hold every clone; where another copy was compared, an unresolved V gene accounts for under half, and the others remain unexplained. A total of tens of thousands of clones appear in this sample, roughly 90% of them only once. 2.1% of the sample is held by the ten biggest clonotypes. Sequencing was performed on PBMCs. The receptors originated from a man younger than 40 in good health and CMV-seronegative.

This chain links TRBV5-4 with TRBJ1-2; 8 bases fit TRBD1. Trimming took 4 bases from V and 3 from J; bases not matched to a gene: 5. Germline-derived CDR1 and CDR2 are SGHNT and YYREEE (reference sequence). CDR3 length: 14 residues. CDR3 sequence (DNA): TGTGCCAGCAGCCCGGACAGGGAATACTATGGCTACACCTTC. Residues: CASSPDREYYGYTF.

The V and J genes are TRBV6-1 and TRBJ1-1; a weak D match, TRBD1 (6 bases). This CDR3 spans 15 amino acids. Germline V CDR1 and CDR2: MNHNS, SASEGT. V gave up 4 bases and J gave up 4 bases, with 16 bases separating them. The DNA of the CDR3 is TGTGCCAGCAGTGCCTCCGCAGGGGAAGGCACTGAAGCTTTCTTT. Encoded protein: CASSASAGEGTEAFF.

The chain links TRBV27 to TRBJ2-1; the match to TRBD2 covers 7 bases. Trimming cost V 8 bases and J 9 bases; bases outside gene matches: 10. This CDR3 contains 13 residues. Germline CDR1 MNHEY, CDR2 SMNVEV (reference sequence). CDR3: CASGGGGFGEQFF. The DNA of the CDR3 is TGTGCCAGCGGGGGGGGTGGTTTTGGTGAGCAGTTCTTC.

This chain joins TRBV29-1 and TRBJ1-3, with 7 bases identical to TRBD1. Germline CDR1 and CDR2: SQVTM and ANQGSEA. The CDR3 has 15 residues. V was clipped by 6 bases and J by 3 bases; unmatched bases: 11. The CDR3 protein is CSVQKQQGSGNTIYF. The CDR3 DNA reads TGCAGCGTCCAGAAACAACAGGGGAGTGGAAACACCATATATTTT.

This rearrangement joins TRBV6-1 to TRBJ2-3, with TRBD1 matching 8 bases. This CDR3 is 14 amino acids long. In germline, CDR1 is MNHNS, CDR2 SASEGT. Trimming at V came to 4 bases and at J to 6 bases, leaving 6 bases not matched to a gene. CDR3 in DNA: TGTGCCAGCAGTGTTGACAGGGGAAGGGATACGCAGTATTTT. Translation: CASSVDRGRDTQYF.

This rearrangement joins TRBV7-3 to TRBJ2-3; 12 bases fit TRBD2. Germline values: CDR1 SGHTA, CDR2 FQGTGA. The CDR3 runs to 19 residues. With V trimmed by 5 bases and J by 5 bases, 17 bases remained unmatched. This CDR3 reads CASSPRPLAGGPGGDTQYF. In nucleotides, the CDR3 is TGTGCCAGCAGCCCGCGACCCCTAGCGGGAGGGCCGGGGGGAGATACGCAGTATTTT.

The CDR3 reads CASSSTTGQTNEKLFF. As DNA, the CDR3 is TGTGCCAGCAGTTCCACAACGGGACAGACAAATGAAAAACTGTTTTTT. The chain uses TRBV5-4 and TRBJ1-4, with 7 bases identical to TRBD1. Trimming removed 5 bases from V and 5 bases from J; junction bases left unmatched: 12. Germline assignment: CDR1 SGHNT and CDR2 YYREEE (reference sequence). CDR3 length: 16 amino acids.

This clone was counted a single time. CDR3 in DNA: TGTGCCAGCAGCTCCCGGGACAGTGGGGACTATGGCTACACCTTC. It specifies CASSSRDSGDYGYTF. The rearrangement uses TRBV13 and TRBJ1-2, with 7 bases lining up with TRBD1. This CDR3 has 15 residues. Trimming at V came to 4 bases and at J to 3 bases, leaving 8 bases not matched to a gene. Germline-derived CDR1 and CDR2 are PRHDT and FYEKMQ (reference sequence).

The V gene is TRBV5-1, the J gene TRBJ1-2; D may be TRBD1 (6 bases). From germline, CDR1 is SGHRS and CDR2 YFSETQ. This CDR3 contains 14 residues. Trimming pared 1 base from V and 2 bases from J, leaving 9 bases between. CDR3 nucleotides: TGCGCCAGCAGCTTGTTACAGGGAAACTATGGCTACACCTTC. Translated: CASSLLQGNYGYTF.

J is TRBJ1-1 and V is TRBV27; D possibly corresponds to TRBD1 (6 bases). The CDR3 is 17 amino acids. V lost 0 bases, J lost 4 bases, and 18 bases lay in between. Germline assignment: CDR1 MNHEY and CDR2 SMNVEV (reference sequence). CDR3 nucleotides: TGTGCCAGCAGTTTATCAGGTGTCAGGGGAGTTGTCACTGAAGCTTTCTTT. Its protein is CASSLSGVRGVVTEAFF.

Here the CDR3 DNA reads TGCGCCAGCGGACTCCAAGAGACCCAGTACTTC. Its protein is CASGLQETQYF. This rearrangement joins TRBV5-1 to TRBJ2-5, with D tentatively TRBD2 (5 bases). Trimming took off 7 bases at V and 1 base at J, with 5 bases between the two ends. The CDR3 runs to 11 residues. CDR1 SGHRS and CDR2 YFSETQ come from the germline V gene.

The CDR3 is CASSLRDKLNSGNTIYF. In DNA form, the CDR3 reads TGTGCCAGCAGCTTACGGGACAAGTTAAACTCTGGAAACACCATATATTTT. The chain couples TRBV11-2 to TRBJ1-3; tentatively, D is TRBD1 (6 bases). Trimming took 2 bases from V and 0 from J, leaving 14 bases between them. The CDR3 has 17 residues. Per germline, CDR1 SGHAT and CDR2 FQNNGV.

This CDR3 is CASSLRGGTRGTDTQYF. The CDR3 nucleotides are TGTGCCAGCAGTTTACGGGGGGGGACTAGAGGCACAGATACGCAGTATTTT. V and J are TRBV27 and TRBJ2-3, with 8 bases lining up with TRBD2. Germline V CDR1 and CDR2: MNHEY, SMNVEV (reference sequence). The length of the CDR3 is 17 residues. The V and J ends lost 2 bases and 1 base, in that order; junction bases with no gene match: 8.

J is TRBJ2-7 and V is TRBV5-1; 10 bases agree with TRBD2. V trimming: 3 bases; J trimming: 1 base; junction bases outside the gene matches: 1. In germline, CDR1 is SGHRS, CDR2 YFSETQ. CDR3 size: 14 residues. CDR3 residues: CASSWTSGSYEQYF. In nucleotides, the CDR3 is TGCGCCAGCAGCTGGACTAGCGGATCCTACGAGCAGTACTTC. Combining the CDR3 with reference TRBV5-1 and TRBJ2-7 gives the whole variable domain KAGVTQTPRYLIKTRGQQVTLSCSPISGHRSVSWYQQTPGQGLQFLFEYFSETQRNKGNFPGRFSGRQFSNSRSEMNVSTLELGDSALYLCASSWTSGSYEQYFGPGTRLTVT.

The gene calls are TRBV6-5 and TRBJ2-7; 7 nucleotides align to TRBD1. This CDR3 region has 14 residues. Germline-derived CDR1 and CDR2 are MNHEY and SVGAGI. V gave up 4 bases and J gave up 2 bases; unmatched junction bases: 5. DNA for the CDR3: TGTGCCAGCAGTTTACCCGGGACAGCCTACGAGCAGTACTTC. This gives the protein CASSLPGTAYEQYF.

V usage is TRBV6-5 and J usage is TRBJ2-2; 8 bases fit TRBD1. This CDR3 contains 16 residues. The trim removed 2 bases at V and 0 bases at J, leaving 2 bases unmatched. Germline V lookup: CDR1 MNHEY, CDR2 SVGAGI. The CDR3, as DNA: TGTGCCAGCAGTTACGGACAGGGACCGAACACCGGGGAGCTGTTTTTT. This codes for CASSYGQGPNTGELFF.

The chain employs TRBV5-1 and TRBJ1-4; no firm D call. The CDR3 has 17 residues. The germline V gene has CDR1 SGHRS and CDR2 YFSETQ. Trimming left V 4 bases short and J 0 bases short, with 16 bases between. This CDR3 is CASSQTAGGPTNEKLFF. The CDR3, as DNA: TGCGCCAGCAGCCAAACCGCAGGCGGGCCAACTAATGAAAAACTGTTTTTT. The whole variable domain, filled in from reference TRBV5-1 and TRBJ1-4, reads KAGVTQTPRYLIKTRGQQVTLSCSPISGHRSVSWYQQTPGQGLQFLFEYFSETQRNKGNFPGRFSGRQFSNSRSEMNVSTLELGDSALYLCASSQTAGGPTNEKLFFGSGTQLSVL.

This chain links TRBV5-1 with TRBJ1-1; 9 nucleotides align to TRBD1. The CDR3 has 14 residues. The J segment lost 5 bases and the V segment lost 0 bases, leaving 2 bases of the junction unmatched. Germline assignment: CDR1 SGHRS and CDR2 YFSETQ. The CDR3 is CASSLGQGETEAFF. CDR3 coding DNA: TGCGCCAGCAGCTTGGGACAGGGGGAAACTGAAGCTTTCTTT.

The chain is built from TRBV14 and TRBJ1-2; D remains unclear. V lost 2 bases, J lost 8 bases, and 24 bases lay in between. The V gene's germline CDR1 is SGHDN and CDR2 FVKESK. The CDR3 runs 17 residues. The CDR3 reads CASSQPFTRGLREGYTF. The CDR3 region has the DNA TGTGCCAGCAGCCAACCATTCACCCGGGGTCTCCGGGAAGGCTACACCTTC.

This clone showed up just a few times. The J gene is TRBJ2-2, the V gene TRBV15; possible D gene TRBD1, 5 bases. The V gene lost 0 bases and the J gene lost 8 bases, with 16 bases spanning the gap. CDR1 LNHNV and CDR2 YYDKDF come from the germline V gene (reference sequence). This CDR3 has 16 residues. Here the CDR3 DNA reads TGTGCCACCAGCAGAGATTACCGCCAGGGTAGGGGGGAGCTGTTTTTT. Translating gives CATSRDYRQGRGELFF. The variable domain in full, with the rest retrieved from reference TRBV15 and TRBJ2-2, is DAMVIQNPRYQVTQFGKPVTLSCSQTLNHNVMYWYQQKSSQAPKLLFHYYDKDFNNEADTPDNFQSRRPNTSFCFLDIRSPGLGDTAMYLCATSRDYRQGRGELFFGEGSRLTVL.

The genes are TRBV6-1 and TRBJ1-1; D may be TRBD1 (5 bases). Germline CDR1 MNHNS, CDR2 SASEGT. With 2 bases removed from V and 11 bases from J, the gap between germline ends came to 18 bases. The CDR3 totals 14 residues. The CDR3 DNA sequence: TGTGCCAGCAGTGAACCGCCGCTGGGGCTTTTGGCTTTCTTT. It is translated as CASSEPPLGLLAFF.

The gene calls are TRBV5-4 and TRBJ2-2, with 10 positions matching TRBD2. The CDR3 covers 16 residues. Germline V gene lookup returns CDR1 SGHNT and CDR2 YYREEE (reference sequence). Trimming removed 4 bases from V and 6 bases from J; junction bases left unmatched: 9. The CDR3: CASSQERAGGAGELFF. In DNA form, the CDR3 reads TGTGCCAGCAGCCAAGAGCGAGCGGGGGGGGCCGGGGAGCTGTTTTTT.

This chain connects TRBV2 to TRBJ2-3; 7 bases map to TRBD2. The V gene's germline CDR1 is SNHLY and CDR2 FYNNEI. The length of the CDR3 is 21 residues. Unmatched junction bases numbered 18, after V lost 0 bases and J lost 0 bases. The CDR3, as DNA: TGTGCCAGCAGTGAAGCTTACGGGGGGAATTGGCTAGCGGAAAGCACAGATACGCAGTATTTT. The encoded protein is CASSEAYGGNWLAESTDTQYF.

This clone was recorded once. The chain recombines TRBV9 with TRBJ2-7, with 7 bases matching TRBD1. The CDR3 totals 14 residues. J gave up 3 bases and V 0 bases, and 3 bases lay outside the gene matches. In germline, CDR1 is SGDLS, CDR2 YYNGEE. CDR3 nucleotides: TGTGCCAGCAGCGTAGGAGGGACAGACTACGAGCAGTACTTC. Its protein is CASSVGGTDYEQYF.

V and J are TRBV7-9 and TRBJ1-1, with D unresolved. V was trimmed by 10 bases and J by 5 bases, leaving 11 bases between them. The CDR3 sequence is 11 residues long. Germline V gene lookup returns CDR1 SEHNR and CDR2 FQNEAQ (reference sequence). The CDR3 nucleotides read TGTGCCACCAATATGAGGACTGAAGCTTTCTTT. Amino acid sequence: CATNMRTEAFF.

The rearrangement uses TRBV11-3 and TRBJ2-3, with 7 positions matching TRBD1. The germline CDR1 and CDR2 sequences are SGHNT and YENEEA. This CDR3 has 15 residues. J was trimmed by 0 bases and V by 4 bases; bases with no gene match: 4. The CDR3 sequence is CASSSGQLSTDTQYF. In nucleotides, the CDR3 is TGTGCCAGCAGCTCGGGACAGTTGAGCACAGATACGCAGTATTTT.

This clone has only one observation. V gene TRBV4-1 combines with J gene TRBJ2-1, with D possibly matching TRBD2 (6 bases). The V end was cut by 1 base, the J end by 5 bases, with 15 bases between. Per germline, CDR1 MGHRA and CDR2 YSYEKL. This CDR3 is 16 amino acids long. The CDR3 is CASSQVRAGGDNEQFF. The CDR3 coding sequence is TGCGCCAGCAGCCAAGTAAGAGCGGGTGGGGACAATGAGCAGTTCTTC.

The chain couples TRBV29-1 to TRBJ1-1; tentatively, D is TRBD1 (5 bases). Trimming left V 7 bases short and J 8 bases short, with 8 bases between. Germline CDR1 and CDR2: SQVTM and ANQGSEA. There are 9 residues in the CDR3. As DNA, the CDR3 is TGCAGCGGCGACAGAGAAGCTTTCTTT. It specifies CSGDREAFF.

This chain uses TRBV7-2 with TRBJ2-3; D perhaps matches TRBD2 (5 bases). The CDR3 is 15 residues long. With 4 bases removed from V and 3 bases from J, the gap between germline ends came to 14 bases. CDR1 is SGHTA, CDR2 FQGNSA, per germline. The CDR3 DNA is TGTGCCAGCAGCTACAGAGCGGAGCCGACAGATACGCAGTATTTT. Translated: CASSYRAEPTDTQYF.

The V call is TRBV11-2, the J call TRBJ1-3, with a weak D call TRBD1 (6 bases). Germline CDR1 SGHAT, CDR2 FQNNGV. The V gene lost 0 bases and the J gene lost 3 bases, with 12 bases spanning the gap. This CDR3 contains 16 residues. The CDR3 sequence: CASSLDVQGLGNTIYF. The CDR3 nucleotides read TGTGCCAGCAGCTTAGATGTTCAGGGGCTTGGAAACACCATATATTTT.

V and J are TRBV5-4 and TRBJ1-2; D remains unclear. Germline V CDR1 and CDR2: SGHNT, YYREEE (reference sequence). This CDR3 comprises 15 residues. Trimming removed 0 bases from V and 6 bases from J, with 15 bases in between. The DNA of the CDR3 is TGTGCCAGCAGCTTGGAATTCGGGGTTCTAAATGGCTACACCTTC. Its translation: CASSLEFGVLNGYTF.

This clone has only a few counts. CDR3: CASSTRTGELFF. Written as DNA, the CDR3 is TGTGCCAGCAGCACTAGGACCGGGGAGCTGTTTTTT. The V and J genes are TRBV7-3 and TRBJ2-2, with D maybe TRBD2 (5 bases). V gave up 5 bases and J gave up 5 bases, with 6 bases separating them. CDR3 length equals 12 residues. CDR1 SGHTA and CDR2 FQGTGA come from the germline V gene.